This TCR beta chain was retrieved from a study of blood T cell repertoires in COVID-19. Clones were sequenced by immunoSEQ multiplex PCR, and TCRdb holds only the in-frame ones, with some missing. This table holds 100,000 or so clones, roughly 80% found once. Trimming shortened V by 5 bases and J by 1 base, and 8 bases separated the two germline ends. Germline loops: CDR1 SGHTA, CDR2 FQGNSA. The CDR3 totals 14 residues. This chain links TRBV7-2 with TRBJ2-2; D call uncertain. The sample was peripheral blood. This clonotype was sampled from a woman aged 70-85 years with acute or convalescent COVID-19. As DNA, the CDR3 is TGTGCCAGCAGCCCCTTCAGGAACACCGGGGAGCTGTTTTTT. It translates to CASSPFRNTGELFF.